This T cell receptor (beta chain) emerged from a study of T cells in Graves' hyperthyroidism and ophthalmopathy. This clonotype was detected many times. The CDR3 regions of TCR beta were amplified from RNA transcripts. The HTBI primer set was used in a first-round RT-PCR of the TCR CDR3. Each CDR3 protein gets one entry after TCRdb re-called the multiplex PCR reads with MiXCR. Of roughly 630,000 distinct CDR3 sequences in the sample, around 16% were seen once. This TCR was recovered from a woman aged 25 to 39 with Graves' hyperthyroidism. The material sequenced was blood.

The CDR3: CSARAQRIQETQYF. The CDR3, as DNA: TGCAGTGCTAGGGCGCAACGGATCCAAGAGACCCAGTACTTC. The chain recombines TRBV20-1 with TRBJ2-5; D is uncertain. The CDR3 spans 14 residues. Germline V gene lookup returns CDR1 DFQATT and CDR2 SNEGSKA (reference sequence). V was shortened by 3 bases and J by 1 base, with 12 bases between the two germline ends.